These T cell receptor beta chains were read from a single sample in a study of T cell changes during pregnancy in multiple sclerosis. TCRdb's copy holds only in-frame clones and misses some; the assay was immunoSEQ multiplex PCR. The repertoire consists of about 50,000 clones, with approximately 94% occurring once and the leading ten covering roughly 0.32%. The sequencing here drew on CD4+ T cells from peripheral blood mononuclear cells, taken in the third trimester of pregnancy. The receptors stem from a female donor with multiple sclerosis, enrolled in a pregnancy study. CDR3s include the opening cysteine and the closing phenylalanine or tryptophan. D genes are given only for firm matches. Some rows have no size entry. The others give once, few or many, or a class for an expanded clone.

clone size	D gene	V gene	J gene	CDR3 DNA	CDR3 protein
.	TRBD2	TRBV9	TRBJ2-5	TGTGCCAGCAGCCCGGGGACTAGCGGCCCCATCCAAGAGACCCAGTACTTC	CASSPGTSGPIQETQYF
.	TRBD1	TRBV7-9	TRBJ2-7	TGTGCCAGCAGCAAAGGGGACAGGGGATCCGGCGAGCAGTACTTC	CASSKGDRGSGEQYF
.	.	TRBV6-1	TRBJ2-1	TGTGCCAGCAGGTGGGCGGGCAATGAGCAGTTCTTC	CASRWAGNEQFF
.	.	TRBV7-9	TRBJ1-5	TGTGCCAGCAGCCCGGGCAGGGGCAATCAGCCCCAGCATTTT	CASSPGRGNQPQHF
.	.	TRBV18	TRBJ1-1	TGTGCCAGCTCACCACCGTACGGGGACACTGAAGCTTTCTTT	CASSPPYGDTEAFF
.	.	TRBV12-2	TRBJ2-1	TGTGCAAGTCGCTTAAGGCGGGCGGCACTACGACGAAACAATGAGCAGTTCTTC	CASRLRRAALRRNNEQFF
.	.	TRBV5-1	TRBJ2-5	TGCGCCAGCAGTATAGGAGGCGGCGAGACCCAGTACTTC	CASSIGGGETQYF
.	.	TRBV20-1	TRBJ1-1	TGCAGTGCTAGTATCGCTGAAGCTTTCTTT	CSASIAEAFF
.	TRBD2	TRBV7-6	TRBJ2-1	TGTGCCAGCAGCTTGAGAGCGGGAGTCGACTTCAATGAGCAGTTCTTC	CASSLRAGVDFNEQFF
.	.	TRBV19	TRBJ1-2	TGTGCCAGTAGTGGAGGAAAATGGGATTATGGCTACACCTTC	CASSGGKWDYGYTF
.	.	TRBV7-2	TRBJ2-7	TGTGCCAGCAGCTTAGCGTATGGCGGAGCCTACGAGCAGTACTTC	CASSLAYGGAYEQYF
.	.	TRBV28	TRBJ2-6	TGTGCCAGCAGTCGGTTATCTGGGGCCAACGTCCTGACTTTC	CASSRLSGANVLTF
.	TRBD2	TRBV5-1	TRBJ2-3	TGCGCCAGCAGCTTGAGCGGGGGCGGGATCTCCACAGATACGCAGTATTTT	CASSLSGGGISTDTQYF
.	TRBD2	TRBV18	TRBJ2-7	TGTGCCAGCACAAGCGGGAGGCAATACGAGCAGTACTTC	CASTSGRQYEQYF
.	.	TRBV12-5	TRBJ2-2	TGTGCTAGTGGTTTGGACTATCGCCGTGGGGGACCGGGGGCCGGGGAGCTGTTTTTT	CASGLDYRRGGPGAGELFF
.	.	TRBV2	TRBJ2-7	TGTGCCAGCAGATTCCACAGGGAATTGAGGACCTACGAGCAGTACTTC	CASRFHRELRTYEQYF
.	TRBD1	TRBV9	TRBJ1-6	TGTGCCAGCAGCGTTGGGACAGGGAATTCACCCCTCCACTTT	CASSVGTGNSPLHF
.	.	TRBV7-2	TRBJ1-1	TGTGCCAGCAGCTTAGTCCAGGAAGCTTTCTTT	CASSLVQEAFF
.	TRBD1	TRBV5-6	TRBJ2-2	TGTGCCAGCAGCACGACCGGGAAGGGGGCGCTAACCGGGGAGCTGTTTTTT	CASSTTGKGALTGELFF
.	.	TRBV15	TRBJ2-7	TGTGCCACCGCCAGGGACTCCGTTTCCTACGAGCAGTACTTC	CATARDSVSYEQYF
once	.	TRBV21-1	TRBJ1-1	TGTGCCAGCAGCAAGGACAGGAGAGACACTGAAGCTTTCTTT	CASSKDRRDTEAFF
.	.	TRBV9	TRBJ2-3	TGTGCCAGCAGCGTAGAGAGGGCCGGTAGCACAGATACGCAGTATTTT	CASSVERAGSTDTQYF
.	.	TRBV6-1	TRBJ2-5	TGTGCCAGCAGTGACACAGGGTCGGCGACCCAGTACTTC	CASSDTGSATQYF
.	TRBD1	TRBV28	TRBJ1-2	TGTGCCAGCAGTTTTGCAGGGGGCTATGGCTACACCTTC	CASSFAGGYGYTF
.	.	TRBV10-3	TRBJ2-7	TGTGCCATCAGTGAGTCAACAGGGCGAGAGCAGTACTTC	CAISESTGREQYF
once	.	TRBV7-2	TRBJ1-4	TGTGCCAGCAGCCTAGTTTGGCCGGAAAAACTGTTTTTT	CASSLVWPEKLFF
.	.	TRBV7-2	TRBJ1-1	TGTGCCAGCAGCCCACTTACAGTTTACACTGAAGCTTTCTTT	CASSPLTVYTEAFF